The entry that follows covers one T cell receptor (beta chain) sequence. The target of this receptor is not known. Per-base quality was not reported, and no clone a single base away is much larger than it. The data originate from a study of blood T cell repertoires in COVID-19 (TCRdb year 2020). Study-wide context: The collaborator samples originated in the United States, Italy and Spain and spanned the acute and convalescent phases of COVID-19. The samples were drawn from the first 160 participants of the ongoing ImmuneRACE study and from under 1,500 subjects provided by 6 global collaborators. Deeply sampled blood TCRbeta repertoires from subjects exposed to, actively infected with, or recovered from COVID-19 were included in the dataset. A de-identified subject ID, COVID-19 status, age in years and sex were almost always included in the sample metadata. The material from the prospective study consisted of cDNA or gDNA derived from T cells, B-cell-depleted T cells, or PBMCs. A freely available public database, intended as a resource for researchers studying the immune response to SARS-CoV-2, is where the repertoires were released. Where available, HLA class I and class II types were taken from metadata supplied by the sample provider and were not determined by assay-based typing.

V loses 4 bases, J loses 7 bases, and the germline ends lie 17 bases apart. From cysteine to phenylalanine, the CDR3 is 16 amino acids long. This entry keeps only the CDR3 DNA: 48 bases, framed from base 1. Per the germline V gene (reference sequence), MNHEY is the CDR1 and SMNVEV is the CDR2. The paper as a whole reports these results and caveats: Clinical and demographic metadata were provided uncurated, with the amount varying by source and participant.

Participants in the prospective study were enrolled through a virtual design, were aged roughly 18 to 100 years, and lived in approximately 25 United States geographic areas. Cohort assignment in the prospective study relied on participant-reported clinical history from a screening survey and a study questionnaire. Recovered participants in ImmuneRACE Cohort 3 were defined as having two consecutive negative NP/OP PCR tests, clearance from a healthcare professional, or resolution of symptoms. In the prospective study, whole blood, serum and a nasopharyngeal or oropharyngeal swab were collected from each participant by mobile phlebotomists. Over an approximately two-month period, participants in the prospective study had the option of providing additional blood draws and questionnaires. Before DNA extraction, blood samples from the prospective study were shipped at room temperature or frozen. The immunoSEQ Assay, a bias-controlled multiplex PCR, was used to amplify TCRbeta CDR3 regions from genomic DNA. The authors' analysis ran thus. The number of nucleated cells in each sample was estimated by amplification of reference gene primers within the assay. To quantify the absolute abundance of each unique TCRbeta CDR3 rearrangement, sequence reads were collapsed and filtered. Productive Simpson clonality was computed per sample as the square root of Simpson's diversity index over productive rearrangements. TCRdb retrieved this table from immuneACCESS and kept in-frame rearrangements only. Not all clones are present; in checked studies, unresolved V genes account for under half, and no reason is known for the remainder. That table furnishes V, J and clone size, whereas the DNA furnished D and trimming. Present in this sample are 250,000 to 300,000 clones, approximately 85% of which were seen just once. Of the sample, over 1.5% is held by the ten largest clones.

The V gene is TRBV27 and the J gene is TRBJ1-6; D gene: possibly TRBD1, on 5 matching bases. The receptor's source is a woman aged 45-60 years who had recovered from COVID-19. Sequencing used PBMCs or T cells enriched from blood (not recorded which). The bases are TGTGCCAGCAGTTCATTGTTTGGGGGGGGAAATTCACCCCTCCACTTT. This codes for CASSSLFGGGNSPLHF.